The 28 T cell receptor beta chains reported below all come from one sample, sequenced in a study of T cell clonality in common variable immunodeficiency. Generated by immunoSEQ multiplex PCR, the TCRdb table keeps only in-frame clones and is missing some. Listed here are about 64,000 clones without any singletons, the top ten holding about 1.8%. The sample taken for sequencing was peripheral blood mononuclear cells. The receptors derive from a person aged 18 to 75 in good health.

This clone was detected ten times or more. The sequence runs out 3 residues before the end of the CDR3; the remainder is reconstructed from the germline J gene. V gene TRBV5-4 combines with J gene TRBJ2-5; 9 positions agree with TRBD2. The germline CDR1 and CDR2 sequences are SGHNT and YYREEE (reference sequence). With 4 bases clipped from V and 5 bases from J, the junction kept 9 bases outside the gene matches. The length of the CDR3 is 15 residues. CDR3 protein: CASSPILAGVETQYF. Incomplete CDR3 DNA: TGTGCCAGCAGCCCTATCTTAGCGGGAGTTGAGACC.

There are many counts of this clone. The CDR3: CASSRGTGGSPLHF. Partial CDR3 DNA: TGTGCCAGCAGCCGAGGGACAGGGGGTTCACCC. The chain has TRBV5-6 and TRBJ1-6; TRBD1 matches 11 bases. Read sequence stops 3 residues before the CDR3 end, and the germline J gene provides the missing end. V was pared by 4 bases and J by 9 bases, with 3 bases of the junction left unmatched. CDR1 SGHDT and CDR2 YYEEEE come from the germline V gene. The CDR3 is 14 residues long.

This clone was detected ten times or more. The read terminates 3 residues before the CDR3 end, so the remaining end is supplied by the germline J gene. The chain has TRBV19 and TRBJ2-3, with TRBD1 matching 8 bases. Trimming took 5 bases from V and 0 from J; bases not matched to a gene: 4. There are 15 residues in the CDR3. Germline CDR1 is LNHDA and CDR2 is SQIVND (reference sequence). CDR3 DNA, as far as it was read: TGTGCCAGTAGTTTTACAGGGGGGAGCACAGATACG. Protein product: CASSFTGGSTDT. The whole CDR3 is CASSFTGGSTDTQYF.

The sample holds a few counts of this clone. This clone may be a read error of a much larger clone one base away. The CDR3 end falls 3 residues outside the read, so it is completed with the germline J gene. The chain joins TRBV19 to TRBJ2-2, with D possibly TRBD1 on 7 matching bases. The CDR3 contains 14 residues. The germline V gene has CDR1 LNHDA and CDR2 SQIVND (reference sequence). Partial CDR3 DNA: TGTGCCAGTAGTAAAACAGGGGAGGCCGAAAAG. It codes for CASSKTGEAEK. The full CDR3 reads CASSKTGEAEKLFF.

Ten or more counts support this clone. The CDR3 loop reads CASSASRLSTDTQYF. CDR3 bases read: TGTGCCAGCAGCGCCTCCCGTCTAAGCACAGATACG. This chain links TRBV9 with TRBJ2-3, with unresolved D. The read ends 3 residues shy of where the CDR3 ends; the end is completed using the germline J gene. Germline CDR1 SGDLS, CDR2 YYNGEE. The CDR3 spans 15 residues. Deletions cut 3 bases from V and 0 bases from J, with 11 bases between.

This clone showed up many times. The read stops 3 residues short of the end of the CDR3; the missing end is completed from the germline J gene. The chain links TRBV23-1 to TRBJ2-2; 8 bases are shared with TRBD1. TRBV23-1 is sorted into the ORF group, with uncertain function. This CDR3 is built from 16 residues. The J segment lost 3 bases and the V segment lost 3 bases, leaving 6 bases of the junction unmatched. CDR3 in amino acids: CASSQIRQGYTGELFF. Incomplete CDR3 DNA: TGCGCCAGCAGTCAGATAAGACAGGGGTACACCGGGGAG.

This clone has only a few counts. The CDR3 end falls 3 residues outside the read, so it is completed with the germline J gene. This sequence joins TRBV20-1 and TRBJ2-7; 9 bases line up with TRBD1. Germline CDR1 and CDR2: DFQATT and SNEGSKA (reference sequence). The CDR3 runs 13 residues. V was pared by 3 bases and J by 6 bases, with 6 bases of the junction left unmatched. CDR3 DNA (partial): TGCAGTGCTAGTTTAGGGACAGGGCGCGAG. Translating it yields CSASLGTGRE. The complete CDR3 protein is CSASLGTGREQYF.

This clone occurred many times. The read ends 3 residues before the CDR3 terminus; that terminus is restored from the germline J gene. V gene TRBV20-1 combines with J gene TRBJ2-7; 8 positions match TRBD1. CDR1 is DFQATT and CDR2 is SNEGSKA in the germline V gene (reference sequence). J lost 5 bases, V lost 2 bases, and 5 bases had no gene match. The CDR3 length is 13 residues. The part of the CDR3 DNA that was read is TGCAGTGCTAGAAAAACAGGGGGAAACGAG. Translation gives CSARKTGGNE. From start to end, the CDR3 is CSARKTGGNEQYF.

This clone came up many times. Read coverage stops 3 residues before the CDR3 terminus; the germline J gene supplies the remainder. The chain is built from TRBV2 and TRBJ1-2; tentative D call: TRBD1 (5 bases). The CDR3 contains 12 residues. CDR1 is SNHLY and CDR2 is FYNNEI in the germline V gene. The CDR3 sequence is CASRGEAYGYTF. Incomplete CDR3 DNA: TGTGCCAGCAGAGGGGAGGCTTACGGC.

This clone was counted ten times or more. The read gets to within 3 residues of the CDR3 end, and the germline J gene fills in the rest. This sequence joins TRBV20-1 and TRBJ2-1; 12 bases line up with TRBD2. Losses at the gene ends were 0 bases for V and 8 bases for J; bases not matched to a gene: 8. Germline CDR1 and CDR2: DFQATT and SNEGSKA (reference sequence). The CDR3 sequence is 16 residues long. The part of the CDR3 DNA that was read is TGCAGTGCTAGAGATTCCGGGACTAGCGGGTTGTATGAG. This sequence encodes CSARDSGTSGLYE. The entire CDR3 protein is CSARDSGTSGLYEQFF.

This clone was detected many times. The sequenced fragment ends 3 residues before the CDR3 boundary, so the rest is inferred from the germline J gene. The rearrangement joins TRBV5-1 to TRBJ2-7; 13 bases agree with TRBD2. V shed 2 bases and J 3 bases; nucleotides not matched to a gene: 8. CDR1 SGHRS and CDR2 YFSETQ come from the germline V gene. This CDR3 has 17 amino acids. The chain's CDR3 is CASSLRTSGRFSYEQYF. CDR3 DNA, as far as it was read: TGCGCCAGCAGCTTACGGACTAGCGGGAGATTTAGCTACGAG. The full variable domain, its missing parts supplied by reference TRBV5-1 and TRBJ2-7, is KAGVTQTPRYLIKTRGQQVTLSCSPISGHRSVSWYQQTPGQGLQFLFEYFSETQRNKGNFPGRFSGRQFSNSRSEMNVSTLELGDSALYLCASSLRTSGRFSYEQYFGPGTRLTVT.

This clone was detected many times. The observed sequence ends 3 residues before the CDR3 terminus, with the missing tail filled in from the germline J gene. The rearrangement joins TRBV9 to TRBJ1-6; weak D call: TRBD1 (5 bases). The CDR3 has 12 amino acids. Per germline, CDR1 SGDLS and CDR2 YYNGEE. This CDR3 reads CASSVIGEALHF. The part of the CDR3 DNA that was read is TGTGCCAGCAGCGTGATAGGGGAAGCC.

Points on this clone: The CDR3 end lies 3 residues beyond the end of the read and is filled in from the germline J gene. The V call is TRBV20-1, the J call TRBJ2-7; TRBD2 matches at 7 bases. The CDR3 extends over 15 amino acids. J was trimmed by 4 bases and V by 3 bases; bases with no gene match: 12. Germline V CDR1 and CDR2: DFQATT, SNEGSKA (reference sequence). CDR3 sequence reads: CSASPPRLAVYEQYF. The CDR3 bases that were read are TGCAGTGCTAGCCCCCCCCGGCTAGCGGTATACGAG.

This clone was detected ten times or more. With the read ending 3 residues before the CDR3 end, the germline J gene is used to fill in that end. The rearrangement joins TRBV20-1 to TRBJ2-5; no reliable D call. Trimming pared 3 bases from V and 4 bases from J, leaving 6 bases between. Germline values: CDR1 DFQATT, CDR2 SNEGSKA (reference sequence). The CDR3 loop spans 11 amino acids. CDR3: CSARKGETQYF. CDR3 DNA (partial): TGCAGTGCTAGGAAGGGAGAGACC.

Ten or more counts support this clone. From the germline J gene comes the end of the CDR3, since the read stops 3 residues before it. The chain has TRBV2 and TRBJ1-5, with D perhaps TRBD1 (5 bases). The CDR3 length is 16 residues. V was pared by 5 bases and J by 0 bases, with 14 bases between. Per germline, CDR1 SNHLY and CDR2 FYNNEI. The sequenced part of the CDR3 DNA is TGTGCCAGCAGTACCGGGACGGACTATAGCAATCAGCCC. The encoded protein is CASSTGTDYSNQP. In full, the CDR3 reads CASSTGTDYSNQPQHF.

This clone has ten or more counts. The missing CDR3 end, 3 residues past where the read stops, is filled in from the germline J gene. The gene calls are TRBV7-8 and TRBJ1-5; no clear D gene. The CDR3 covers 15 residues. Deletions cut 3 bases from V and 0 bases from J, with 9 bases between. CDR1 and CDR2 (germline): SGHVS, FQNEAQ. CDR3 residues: CASSFIPFSNQPQHF. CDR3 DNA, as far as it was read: TGTGCCAGCAGCTTTATTCCGTTTAGCAATCAGCCC.

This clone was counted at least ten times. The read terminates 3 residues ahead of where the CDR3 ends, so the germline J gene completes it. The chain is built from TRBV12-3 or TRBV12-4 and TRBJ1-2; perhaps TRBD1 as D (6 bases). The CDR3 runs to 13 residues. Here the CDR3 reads CASSLGTADGYTF. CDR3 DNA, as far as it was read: TGTGCCAGCAGTTTAGGGACAGCCGACGGC.

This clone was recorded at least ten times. CDR3 amino acids: CASSTLDRVTYEQYF. The sequenced part of the CDR3 DNA is TGCGCCAGCAGTACTCTGGACAGGGTTACCTACGAG. The chain joins TRBV23-1 to TRBJ2-7; TRBD1 matches at 8 bases. Read coverage stops 3 residues before the CDR3 terminus; the germline J gene supplies the remainder. TRBV23-1 is designated an ORF whose function remains uncertain. The J segment lost 2 bases and the V segment lost 5 bases, leaving 8 bases of the junction unmatched. CDR3 length: 15 residues.

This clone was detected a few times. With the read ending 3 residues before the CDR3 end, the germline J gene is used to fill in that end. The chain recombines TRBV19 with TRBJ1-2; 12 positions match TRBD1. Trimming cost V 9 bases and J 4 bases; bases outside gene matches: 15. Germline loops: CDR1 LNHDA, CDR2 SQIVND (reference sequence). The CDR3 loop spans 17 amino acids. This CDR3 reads CASGRTQPGQGAYGYTF. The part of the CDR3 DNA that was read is TGTGCCAGCGGAAGAACGCAGCCGGGACAGGGGGCCTATGGC. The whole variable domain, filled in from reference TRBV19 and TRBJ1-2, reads DGGITQSPKYLFRKEGQNVTLSCEQNLNHDAMYWYRQDPGQGLRLIYYSQIVNDFQKGDIAEGYSVSREKKESFPLTVTSAQKNPTAFYLCASGRTQPGQGAYGYTFGSGTRLTVV.

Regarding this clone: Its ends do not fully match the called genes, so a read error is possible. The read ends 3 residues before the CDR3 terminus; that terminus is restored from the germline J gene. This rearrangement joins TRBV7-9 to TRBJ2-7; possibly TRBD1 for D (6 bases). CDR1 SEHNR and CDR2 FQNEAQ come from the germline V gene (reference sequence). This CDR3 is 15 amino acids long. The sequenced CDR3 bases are TGTACCAGCAGCTTAGTTCCCGACAGGATAAACGAG. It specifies CTSSLVPDRINE. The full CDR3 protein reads CTSSLVPDRINEQYF.

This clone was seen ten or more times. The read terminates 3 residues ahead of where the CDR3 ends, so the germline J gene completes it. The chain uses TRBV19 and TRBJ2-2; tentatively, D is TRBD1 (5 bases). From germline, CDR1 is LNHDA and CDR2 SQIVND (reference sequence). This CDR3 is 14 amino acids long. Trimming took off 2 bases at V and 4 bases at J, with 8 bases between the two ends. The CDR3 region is CASSIPRATGELFF. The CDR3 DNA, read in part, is TGTGCCAGTAGTATACCCAGGGCCACCGGGGAG.

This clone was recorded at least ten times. CDR3 amino acids: CASSGAPSSGANVLTF. The CDR3 bases that were read are TGTGCCAGCAGTGGGGCCCCCTCGTCTGGGGCCAACGTC. The gene calls are TRBV6-1 and TRBJ2-6; no clear D gene. Read data end 3 residues before the CDR3 end; the end is taken from the germline J gene. The ends were cut back, 4 bases at V and 1 base at J, with 11 bases in the middle. Germline V gene lookup returns CDR1 MNHNS and CDR2 SASEGT. This CDR3 comprises 16 residues.

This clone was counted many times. The part of the CDR3 DNA that was read is TGTGCCAGTAGTACAGGACAGGGAACGAACACTGAA. Its protein is CASSTGQGTNTE. The entire CDR3 sequence reads CASSTGQGTNTEAFF. This sequence joins TRBV19 and TRBJ1-1; 8 nucleotides match TRBD1. Coverage ceases 3 residues before the CDR3 finishes, and the germline J gene fills in the end. The germline CDR1 and CDR2 sequences are LNHDA and SQIVND (reference sequence). The CDR3 runs to 15 residues. V was clipped by 4 bases and J by 1 base; unmatched bases: 5.

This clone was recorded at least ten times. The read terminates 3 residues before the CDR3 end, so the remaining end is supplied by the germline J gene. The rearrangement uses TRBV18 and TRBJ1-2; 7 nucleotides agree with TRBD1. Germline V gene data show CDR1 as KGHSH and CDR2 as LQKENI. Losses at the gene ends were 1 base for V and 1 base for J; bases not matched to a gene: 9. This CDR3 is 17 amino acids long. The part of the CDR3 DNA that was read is TGTGCCAGCTCACCACGAACAGGGGAGTTGGGTAACTATGGC. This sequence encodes CASSPRTGELGNYG. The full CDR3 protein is CASSPRTGELGNYGYTF. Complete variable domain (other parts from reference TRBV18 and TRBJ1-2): NAGVMQNPRHLVRRRGQEARLRCSPMKGHSHVYWYRQLPEEGLKFMVYLQKENIIDESGMPKERFSAEFPKEGPSILRIQQVVRGDSAAYFCASSPRTGELGNYGYTFGSGTRLTVV.

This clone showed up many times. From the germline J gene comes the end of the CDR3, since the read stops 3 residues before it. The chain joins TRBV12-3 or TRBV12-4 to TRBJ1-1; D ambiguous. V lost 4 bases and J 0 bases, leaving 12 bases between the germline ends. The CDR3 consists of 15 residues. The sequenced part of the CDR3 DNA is TGTGCCAGCAGTTCCGTGTGGCAGGTGAACACTGAA. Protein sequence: CASSSVWQVNTE. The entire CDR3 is CASSSVWQVNTEAFF.

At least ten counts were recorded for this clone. CDR3 DNA, as far as it was read: TGCAGTGCCCTAAACTTAGGCACAGATACG. It codes for CSALNLGTDT. The full CDR3 protein reads CSALNLGTDTQYF. J is TRBJ2-3 and V is TRBV20-1; D not resolved. Read sequence stops 3 residues before the CDR3 end, and the germline J gene provides the missing end. The CDR3 runs 13 residues. The germline gives CDR1 DFQATT, CDR2 SNEGSKA (reference sequence). V lost 6 bases and J lost 1, with 11 bases in between.

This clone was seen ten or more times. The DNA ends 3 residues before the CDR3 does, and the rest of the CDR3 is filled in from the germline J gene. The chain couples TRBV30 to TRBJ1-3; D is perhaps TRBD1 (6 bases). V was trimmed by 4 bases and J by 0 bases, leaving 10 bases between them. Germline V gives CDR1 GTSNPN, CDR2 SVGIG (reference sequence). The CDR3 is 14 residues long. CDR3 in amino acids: CAWKQGHSGNTIYF. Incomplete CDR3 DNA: TGTGCCTGGAAACAGGGACACTCTGGAAACACC.

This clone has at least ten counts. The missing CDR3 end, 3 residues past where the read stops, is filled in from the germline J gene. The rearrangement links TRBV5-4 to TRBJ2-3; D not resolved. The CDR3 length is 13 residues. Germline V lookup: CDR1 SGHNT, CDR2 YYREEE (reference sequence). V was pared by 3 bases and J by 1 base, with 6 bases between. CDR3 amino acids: CASSSTGTDTQYF. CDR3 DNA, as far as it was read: TGTGCCAGCAGCTCCACTGGCACAGATACG.